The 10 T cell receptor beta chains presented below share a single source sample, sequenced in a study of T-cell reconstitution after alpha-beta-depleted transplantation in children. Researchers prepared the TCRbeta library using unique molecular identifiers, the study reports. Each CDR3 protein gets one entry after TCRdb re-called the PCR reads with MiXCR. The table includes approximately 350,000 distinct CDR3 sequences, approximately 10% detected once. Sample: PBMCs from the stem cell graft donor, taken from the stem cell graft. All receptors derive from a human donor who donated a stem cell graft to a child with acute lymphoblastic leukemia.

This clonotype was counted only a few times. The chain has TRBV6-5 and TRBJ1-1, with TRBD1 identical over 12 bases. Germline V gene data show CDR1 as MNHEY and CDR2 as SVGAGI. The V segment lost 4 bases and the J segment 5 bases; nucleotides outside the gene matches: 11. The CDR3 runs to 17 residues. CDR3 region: CASSSLPGQGAYTEAFF. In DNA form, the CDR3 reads TGTGCCAGCAGTTCGCTCCCGGGACAGGGGGCTTATACTGAAGCTTTCTTT.

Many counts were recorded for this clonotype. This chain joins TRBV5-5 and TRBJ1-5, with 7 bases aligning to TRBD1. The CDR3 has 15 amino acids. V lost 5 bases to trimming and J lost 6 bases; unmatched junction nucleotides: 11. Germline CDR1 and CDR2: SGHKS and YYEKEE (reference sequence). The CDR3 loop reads CASRRDRESSQPQHF. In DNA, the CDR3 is TGTGCCAGCAGACGAGACAGGGAATCAAGTCAGCCCCAGCATTTT.

CDR3 protein: CASSLFDRAHEQYF. The CDR3 bases are TGTGCCAGCAGTTTATTTGACAGGGCCCACGAGCAGTACTTC. V usage is TRBV28 and J usage is TRBJ2-7, with 7 positions matching TRBD1. The CDR3 covers 14 residues. Germline values: CDR1 MDHEN, CDR2 SYDVKM. Unmatched junction bases numbered 5, after V lost 1 base and J lost 5 bases.

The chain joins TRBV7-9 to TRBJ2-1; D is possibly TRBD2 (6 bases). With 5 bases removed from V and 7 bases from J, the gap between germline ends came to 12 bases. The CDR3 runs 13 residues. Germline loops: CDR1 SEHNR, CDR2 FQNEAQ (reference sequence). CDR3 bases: TGTGCCAGCAGCATACTCCTAGCGAATGAGCAGTTCTTC. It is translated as CASSILLANEQFF.

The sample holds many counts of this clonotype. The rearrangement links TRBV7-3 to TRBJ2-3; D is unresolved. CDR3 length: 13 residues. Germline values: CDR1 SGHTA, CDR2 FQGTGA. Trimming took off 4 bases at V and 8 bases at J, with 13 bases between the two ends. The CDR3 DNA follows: TGTGCCAGCAGCTCCGGACCCCTGGTTACGCAGTATTTT. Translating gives CASSSGPLVTQYF.

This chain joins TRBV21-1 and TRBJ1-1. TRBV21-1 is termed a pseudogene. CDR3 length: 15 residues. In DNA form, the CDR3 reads TGTGCCAGCAGCAGAGAGCAGGGTGAGAACACTGAAGCTTTCTTT. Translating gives CASSREQGENTEAFF.

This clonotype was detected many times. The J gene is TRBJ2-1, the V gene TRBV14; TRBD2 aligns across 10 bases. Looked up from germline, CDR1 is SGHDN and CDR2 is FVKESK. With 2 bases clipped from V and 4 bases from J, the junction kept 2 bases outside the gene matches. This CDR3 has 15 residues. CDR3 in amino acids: CASSQRLAGYNEQFF. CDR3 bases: TGTGCCAGCAGCCAAAGACTAGCGGGTTACAATGAGCAGTTCTTC.

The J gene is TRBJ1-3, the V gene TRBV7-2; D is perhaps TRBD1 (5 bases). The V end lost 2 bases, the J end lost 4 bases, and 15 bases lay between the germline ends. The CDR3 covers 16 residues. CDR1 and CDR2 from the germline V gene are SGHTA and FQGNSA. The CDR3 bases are TGTGCCAGCAGCTTATTTTTGGGGCGGGACGGAAACACCATATATTTT. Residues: CASSLFLGRDGNTIYF.

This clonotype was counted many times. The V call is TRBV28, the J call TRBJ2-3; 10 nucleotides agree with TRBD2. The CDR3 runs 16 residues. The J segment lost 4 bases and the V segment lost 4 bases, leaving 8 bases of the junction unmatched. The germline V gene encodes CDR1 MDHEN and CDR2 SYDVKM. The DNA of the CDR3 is TGTGCCAGCAGTTCCGCTAGCGGGAGTTGGTCAGATACGCAGTATTTT. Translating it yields CASSSASGSWSDTQYF.

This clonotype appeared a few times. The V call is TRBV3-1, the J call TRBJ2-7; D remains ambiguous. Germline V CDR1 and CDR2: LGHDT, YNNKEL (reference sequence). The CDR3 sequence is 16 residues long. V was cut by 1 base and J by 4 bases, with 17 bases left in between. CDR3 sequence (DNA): TGTGCCAGCAGCCAAGGAAGGACCTCCCCATCATACGAGCAGTACTTC. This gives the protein CASSQGRTSPSYEQYF.